This T cell receptor (beta chain) was recorded in a study of blood T cell repertoires in COVID-19. On the study more broadly: The analysed material was cDNA or gDNA that came from T cells, B-cell-depleted T cells, or PBMCs.

This CDR3 contains 16 residues. Germline CDR1 and CDR2: SGHAT and FQNNGV. J gave up 3 bases and V 4 bases, and 5 bases lay outside the gene matches. In the original analysis: Researchers report that nucleated cell counts were estimated from reference gene primer amplification. Sequencing used immunoSEQ multiplex PCR; TCRdb keeps in-frame clones, though not all of them. V, J and clone size were drawn from that table, and D and trimming were deduced from the DNA. The table includes some 31,000 clones, over 75% detected once. Sequencing was done on a sample of peripheral blood. V gene TRBV11-2 combines with J gene TRBJ1-4; 10 bases match TRBD1. This receptor was taken from a woman aged 60-75 years with active COVID-19. CDR3 nucleotides: TGTGCCAGCAGCTCAACCGACAGGGGGCCTAATGAAAAACTGTTTTTT. This encodes CASSSTDRGPNEKLFF.